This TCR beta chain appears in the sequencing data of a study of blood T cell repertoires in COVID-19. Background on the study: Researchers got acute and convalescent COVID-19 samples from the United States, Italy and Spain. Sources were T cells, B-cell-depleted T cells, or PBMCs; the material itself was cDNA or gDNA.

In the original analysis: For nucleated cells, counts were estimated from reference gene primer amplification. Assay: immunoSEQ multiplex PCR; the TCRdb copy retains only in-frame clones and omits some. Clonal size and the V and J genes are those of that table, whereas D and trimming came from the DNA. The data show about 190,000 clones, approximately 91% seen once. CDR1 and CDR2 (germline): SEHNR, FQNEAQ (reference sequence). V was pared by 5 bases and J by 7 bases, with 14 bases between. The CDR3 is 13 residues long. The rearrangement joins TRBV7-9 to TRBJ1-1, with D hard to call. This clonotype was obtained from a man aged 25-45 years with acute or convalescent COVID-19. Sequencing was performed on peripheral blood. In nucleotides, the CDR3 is TGTGCCAGCAGCCATGGGCCTAGCTTTGAAGCTTTCTTT. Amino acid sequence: CASSHGPSFEAFF.